This T cell receptor beta chain was recovered during a study of blood T cell repertoires in COVID-19. Study information: Samples of COVID-19 (acute and convalescent) were obtained from the United States, Italy and Spain.

The J segment lost 7 bases and the V segment lost 0 bases, leaving 1 base of the junction unmatched. Per germline, CDR1 SGHRS and CDR2 YFSETQ. CDR3 length equals 14 residues. Source study methods: By means of reference gene primer amplification, nucleated cell counts were estimated. Generated by immunoSEQ multiplex PCR, the TCRdb table keeps only in-frame clones and is missing some. The D gene and trimming were derived from the DNA, and the V and J assignments and clone size from that table. The table has under 170,000 clones, around 84% seen once. The chain carries TRBV5-1 and TRBJ2-2; 9 bases map to TRBD2. The source is a man aged 65-85 years with acute or convalescent COVID-19. The specimen sequenced was peripheral blood. This CDR3 reads CASSLVLAGGELFF. The CDR3 nucleotides read TGCGCCAGCAGCTTGGTACTAGCGGGCGGGGAGCTGTTTTTT. Together with reference TRBV5-1 and TRBJ2-2, the CDR3 gives the full variable domain: KAGVTQTPRYLIKTRGQQVTLSCSPISGHRSVSWYQQTPGQGLQFLFEYFSETQRNKGNFPGRFSGRQFSNSRSEMNVSTLELGDSALYLCASSLVLAGGELFFGEGSRLTVL.